Listed below are T cell receptor beta chains from one sample, sequenced in a study of T cell changes during pregnancy in multiple sclerosis. The repertoire was sequenced with immunoSEQ multiplex PCR; TCRdb's copy has only in-frame clones and lacks some. The sample contains fewer than 60,000 clones, 91% of which appear only once. Sequenced here: CD8+ T cells from peripheral blood mononuclear cells, sampled after pregnancy. These receptors were obtained from a female donor with multiple sclerosis, enrolled in a pregnancy study. Each CDR3 is given with its conserved first and last residue. A D gene is named only where the DNA matches it firmly. Some rows have no size entry. The others give once, few or many, or a class for an expanded clone.

CDR3nt: TGTGCCAGCAGTGACGGGGGTAGCGGCTTCAATGAGCAGTTCTTC
CDR3aa: CASSDGGSGFNEQFF
d_gene: NA
abundance: NA
j_gene: TRBJ2-1
v_gene: TRBV6-4

CDR3nt: TGTGCCAGTCGGGACATGGGCACTGAAGCTTTCTTT
CDR3aa: CASRDMGTEAFF
d_gene: NA
abundance: NA
j_gene: TRBJ1-1
v_gene: TRBV19

CDR3nt: TGTGCCAGCAGCTTAGTCCCCGCGATGAACACTGAAGCTTTCTTT
CDR3aa: CASSLVPAMNTEAFF
d_gene: NA
abundance: NA
j_gene: TRBJ1-1
v_gene: TRBV7-9

CDR3nt: TGTGCTAGTGGTTGGGGGACAGACAGTAACTCAGGTCATTCGAACACTGAAGCTTTCTTT
CDR3aa: CASGWGTDSNSGHSNTEAFF
d_gene: TRBD1
abundance: NA
j_gene: TRBJ1-1
v_gene: TRBV12-5

CDR3nt: TGTGCCAGCGCGAGACAGGGGGACAATCAGCCCCAGCATTTT
CDR3aa: CASARQGDNQPQHF
d_gene: TRBD1
abundance: NA
j_gene: TRBJ1-5
v_gene: TRBV27

CDR3nt: TGTGCCAGCAGCGAGAATTTCGCAACTAATGAAAAACTGTTTTTT
CDR3aa: CASSENFATNEKLFF
d_gene: NA
abundance: NA
j_gene: TRBJ1-4
v_gene: TRBV6-6

CDR3nt: TGTGCCAGTAGTATAGGTTTCGGGGGATACGAGCAGTACTTC
CDR3aa: CASSIGFGGYEQYF
d_gene: NA
abundance: NA
j_gene: TRBJ2-7
v_gene: TRBV19

CDR3nt: TGTGCCAGCACTTCTTTTAACATGAACACTGAAGCTTTCTTT
CDR3aa: CASTSFNMNTEAFF
d_gene: NA
abundance: NA
j_gene: TRBJ1-1
v_gene: TRBV6-5

CDR3nt: TGCGCCAGCAGCCCTACCCAAGCTAACTATGGCTACACCTTC
CDR3aa: CASSPTQANYGYTF
d_gene: NA
abundance: NA
j_gene: TRBJ1-2
v_gene: TRBV4-1

CDR3nt: TGTGCCAGCAGCCCCGCGATGAGGGGGCGCGGAGAGACCCAGTACTTC
CDR3aa: CASSPAMRGRGETQYF
d_gene: TRBD1
abundance: once
j_gene: TRBJ2-5
v_gene: TRBV14

CDR3nt: TGTGCCAGCAGTGCAAACAGGGGGCTTACTGAAGCTTTCTTT
CDR3aa: CASSANRGLTEAFF
d_gene: TRBD1
abundance: few
j_gene: TRBJ1-1
v_gene: TRBV6-1

CDR3nt: TGTGCCAGCAGTTACTCCTATGAGCAGTTCTTC
CDR3aa: CASSYSYEQFF
d_gene: NA
abundance: NA
j_gene: TRBJ2-1
v_gene: TRBV6-6

CDR3nt: TGTGCCAGCAGCTTTCCGGTTGGACACTACACCGGGGAGCTGTTTTTT
CDR3aa: CASSFPVGHYTGELFF
d_gene: NA
abundance: NA
j_gene: TRBJ2-2
v_gene: TRBV7-2

CDR3nt: TGTGCCAGCAAGGGGGGGCGCGTAAAGACTGAAGCTTTCTTT
CDR3aa: CASKGGRVKTEAFF
d_gene: NA
abundance: NA
j_gene: TRBJ1-1
v_gene: TRBV2

CDR3nt: TGCGCCAGCAGTTTTCGGGGGGCCGTGAACACTGAAGCTTTCTTT
CDR3aa: CASSFRGAVNTEAFF
d_gene: NA
abundance: NA
j_gene: TRBJ1-1
v_gene: TRBV5-1

CDR3nt: TGCGCCAGCAGCTTAGGGCCGGCCTCGTTCCCGCTAGCGGGGGGTGATGAGCAGTTCTTC
CDR3aa: CASSLGPASFPLAGGDEQFF
d_gene: TRBD2
abundance: NA
j_gene: TRBJ2-1
v_gene: TRBV5-1

CDR3nt: TGTGCCAGCAGCTTGGGGACAGGGTCCCACGAGCAGTACTTC
CDR3aa: CASSLGTGSHEQYF
d_gene: TRBD1
abundance: once
j_gene: TRBJ2-7
v_gene: TRBV5-6

CDR3nt: TGTGCCAGCAGCCTAGACAGGATCAATGAAAAACTGTTTTTT
CDR3aa: CASSLDRINEKLFF
d_gene: NA
abundance: NA
j_gene: TRBJ1-4
v_gene: TRBV7-8

CDR3nt: TGTGCCAGCAGTTCTCGGGGGGATAGCTCCTACGAGCAGTACTTC
CDR3aa: CASSSRGDSSYEQYF
d_gene: TRBD2
abundance: once
j_gene: TRBJ2-7
v_gene: TRBV6-5

CDR3nt: TGTGCCAGCAGTTCCACGGCCAGGTCCGGTGGCTACACCTTC
CDR3aa: CASSSTARSGGYTF
d_gene: NA
abundance: NA
j_gene: TRBJ1-2
v_gene: TRBV27

CDR3nt: TGTGCCAGCAGCTTCCCTGGTAGCGGGGGGGCAGTAAGGGGACCTAATGAGCAGTTCTTC
CDR3aa: CASSFPGSGGAVRGPNEQFF
d_gene: TRBD2
abundance: NA
j_gene: TRBJ2-1
v_gene: TRBV5-4

CDR3nt: TGTGCCAGCAGCTTGGGGGGCTCTAGTGACGAGCAGTACTTC
CDR3aa: CASSLGGSSDEQYF
d_gene: NA
abundance: NA
j_gene: TRBJ2-7
v_gene: TRBV5-6

CDR3nt: TGTGCCACCAGCAGAGAAGCGGGCCAAGAGACCCAGTACTTC
CDR3aa: CATSREAGQETQYF
d_gene: NA
abundance: NA
j_gene: TRBJ2-5
v_gene: TRBV15

CDR3nt: TGTGCCAGCAGCATTCCCCGTTATGGCTACACCTTC
CDR3aa: CASSIPRYGYTF
d_gene: NA
abundance: few
j_gene: TRBJ1-2
v_gene: TRBV21-1

CDR3nt: TGTGCCAGCAGCTTAGGTTCTAGAATCGGCAATGAGCAGTTCTTC
CDR3aa: CASSLGSRIGNEQFF
d_gene: NA
abundance: once
j_gene: TRBJ2-1
v_gene: TRBV7-8

CDR3nt: TGTGCCATCAGTGAGCCTTCGACGGAGGAGTCCGGCTACAATGAGCAGTTCTTC
CDR3aa: CAISEPSTEESGYNEQFF
d_gene: NA
abundance: NA
j_gene: TRBJ2-1
v_gene: TRBV10-3

CDR3nt: TGTGCCAGCAGCTTAGCAGGGGGTGTTTACAATGAGCAGTTCTTC
CDR3aa: CASSLAGGVYNEQFF
d_gene: TRBD1
abundance: NA
j_gene: TRBJ2-1
v_gene: TRBV11-2

CDR3nt: TGTGCCAGCAGCTTGGGTACTAGCGCCGTCTACGAGCAGTACTTC
CDR3aa: CASSLGTSAVYEQYF
d_gene: TRBD2
abundance: NA
j_gene: TRBJ2-7
v_gene: TRBV13

CDR3nt: TGTGCCAGTAGGGGCCGGACAGGGGAAGACGAGCAGTACTTC
CDR3aa: CASRGRTGEDEQYF
d_gene: TRBD1
abundance: NA
j_gene: TRBJ2-7
v_gene: TRBV19

CDR3nt: TGTGCCACCAGCGTGCGGGGGGCCGGGAAGCCCCAGCATTTT
CDR3aa: CATSVRGAGKPQHF
d_gene: NA
abundance: NA
j_gene: TRBJ1-5
v_gene: TRBV15

CDR3nt: TGTGCCAGCTCGGAACAGGGGCCGTTGGGTAATTCACCCCTCCACTTT
CDR3aa: CASSEQGPLGNSPLHF
d_gene: TRBD1
abundance: NA
j_gene: TRBJ1-6
v_gene: TRBV18